The T cell receptor beta chain under discussion was sequenced for a study of shared clonotypes between healthy human individuals. Study-level background: Donor composition was a couple of women and a few men, aged 18 to 49.

The study separated CD4+ cells into CD45RA+ naive and CD45RA-negative memory subsets. From germline, CDR1 is SGHKS and CDR2 YYEKEE (reference sequence). The V gene lost 5 bases and the J gene lost 0 bases, with 15 bases spanning the gap. The CDR3 loop spans 16 amino acids. TCRdb's table, derived via immunoSEQ multiplex PCR, lists solely in-frame clones and lacks some. The sample consists of over 1.5 million clones, around 98% of them appearing once. The chain carries TRBV5-5 and TRBJ1-3, with D perhaps matching TRBD1 (6 bases). Sequencing used naive CD4+ T cells sorted from blood. As for subset: CD45RA+ positively selected. This clonotype originated in a young man in good health. Here the CDR3 DNA reads TGTGCCAGCAGTTACGACAGGATCTTCTCTGGAAACACCATATATTTT. Protein: CASSYDRIFSGNTIYF.